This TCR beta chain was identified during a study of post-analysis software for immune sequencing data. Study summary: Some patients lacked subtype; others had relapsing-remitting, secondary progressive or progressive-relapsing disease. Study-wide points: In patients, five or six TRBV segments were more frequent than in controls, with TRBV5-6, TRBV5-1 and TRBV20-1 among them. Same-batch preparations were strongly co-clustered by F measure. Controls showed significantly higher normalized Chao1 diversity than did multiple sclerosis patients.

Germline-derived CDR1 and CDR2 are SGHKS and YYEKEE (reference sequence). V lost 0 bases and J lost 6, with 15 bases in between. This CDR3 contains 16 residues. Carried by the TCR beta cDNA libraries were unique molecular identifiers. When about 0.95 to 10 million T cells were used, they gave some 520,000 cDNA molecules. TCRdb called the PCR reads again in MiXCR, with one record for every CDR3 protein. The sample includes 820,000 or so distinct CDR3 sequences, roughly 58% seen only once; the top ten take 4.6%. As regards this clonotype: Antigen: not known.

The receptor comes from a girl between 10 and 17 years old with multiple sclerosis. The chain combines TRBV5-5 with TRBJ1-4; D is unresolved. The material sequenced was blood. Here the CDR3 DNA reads TGTGCCAGCAGCTTGGGTCCCACCTCAAAGCATGAAAAACTGTTTTTT. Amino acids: CASSLGPTSKHEKLFF.